This TCR beta chain was sequenced during a study of blood T cell repertoires in COVID-19. Measured with immunoSEQ multiplex PCR; TCRdb has only the in-frame clones, and not every one. The sample yields roughly 410,000 clones, around 91% seen once. V dropped 5 bases and J dropped 5 bases, with 13 bases sitting between them. CDR1 and CDR2 (germline): ENHRY, SYGVKD. The CDR3 has 14 residues. The count of this clone is one. The chain links TRBV10-3 to TRBJ1-5; D remains ambiguous. The sequencing input was peripheral blood. This clonotype was sampled from a woman in her thirties or forties with COVID-19, enrolled during active disease. The CDR3 sequence: CAISRSAPDQPQHF. The CDR3 region has the DNA TGTGCCATCAGTCGGTCCGCTCCCGATCAGCCCCAGCATTTT.